The 4 T cell receptor beta chains listed next were all sequenced from one sample in a study of glioma-infiltrating T cells after dendritic cell vaccination. Clones were read by immunoSEQ multiplex PCR, and TCRdb kept only the in-frame ones, dropping some. Of about 49,000 clones in the sample, approximately 85% were seen once. Sample: blood, taken before dendritic cell vaccination. The receptors stem from a human donor with glioblastoma.

The chain recombines TRBV7-6 with TRBJ2-5; maybe TRBD1 (5 bases). The CDR3 consists of 11 residues. The V and J ends lost 5 bases and 11 bases respectively, with 12 bases between them. Germline V gives CDR1 SGHVS, CDR2 FNYEAQ. CDR3 DNA sequence: TGTGCCAGCAGCGCAGGGTTAGAGCAGTACTTC. This encodes CASSAGLEQYF.

The chain uses TRBV13 and TRBJ2-1; 16 bases fit TRBD2. The CDR3 has 19 residues. Germline-derived CDR1 and CDR2 are PRHDT and FYEKMQ (reference sequence). V trimming: 5 bases; J trimming: 1 base; junction bases outside the gene matches: 8. CDR3 sequence: CASSRRGLAGGHSYNEQFF. The CDR3 DNA reads as TGTGCCAGCAGCCGAAGGGGACTAGCGGGAGGGCATTCCTACAATGAGCAGTTCTTC.

This chain connects TRBV7-2 to TRBJ1-1; TRBD1 matches 8 bases. This CDR3 region has 15 residues. Germline CDR1 SGHTA, CDR2 FQGNSA. The ends lost 5 bases at V and 3 bases at J; junction bases unmatched: 8. CDR3 sequence: CASSEFDRGDTEAFF. The DNA of the CDR3 is TGTGCCAGCAGCGAATTCGACAGGGGAGACACTGAAGCTTTCTTT.

The table lists this clone with a few counts. The chain has TRBV6-1 and TRBJ2-7, with D perhaps matching TRBD1 (6 bases). Germline CDR1 is MNHNS and CDR2 is SASEGT. Trimming took 4 bases from V and 3 from J, leaving 16 bases between them. The CDR3 is 15 residues long. This CDR3 reads CASSVSGDGSYEQYF. The CDR3 nucleotides read TGTGCCAGCAGTGTTTCAGGGGATGGGAGCTACGAGCAGTACTTC.